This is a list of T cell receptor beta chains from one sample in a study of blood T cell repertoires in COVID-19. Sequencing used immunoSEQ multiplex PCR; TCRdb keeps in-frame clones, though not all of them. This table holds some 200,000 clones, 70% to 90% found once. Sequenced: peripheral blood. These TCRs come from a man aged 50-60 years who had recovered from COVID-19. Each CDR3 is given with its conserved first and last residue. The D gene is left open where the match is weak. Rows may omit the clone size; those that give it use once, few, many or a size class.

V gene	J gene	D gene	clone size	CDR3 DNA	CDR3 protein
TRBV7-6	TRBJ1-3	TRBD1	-	TGTGCCAGCAGCAATGGGGGACAGGGGTTGCCTTTATCTGGAAACACCATATATTTT	CASSNGGQGLPLSGNTIYF
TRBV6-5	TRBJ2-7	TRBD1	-	TGTGCCAGCAGTTCACAGGGACAGTCCTCCGAGCAGTACTTC	CASSSQGQSSEQYF
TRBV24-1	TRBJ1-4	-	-	TGTGCCACCAGTGACCCTAATAATGAAAAACTGTTTTTT	CATSDPNNEKLFF
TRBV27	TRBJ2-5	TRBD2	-	TGTGCCAGCAACAGGACTAGCGGGAGAGAGACCCAGTACTTC	CASNRTSGRETQYF
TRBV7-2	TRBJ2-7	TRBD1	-	TGTGCCAGCAGCTTCCAACCTTTGACAGGGGGCAAAAACGAGCAGTACTTC	CASSFQPLTGGKNEQYF
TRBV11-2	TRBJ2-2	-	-	TGTGCCAGCAGCTCCCGACGAGGGACTGTGAACACCGGGGAGCTGTTTTTT	CASSSRRGTVNTGELFF
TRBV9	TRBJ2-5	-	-	TGTGCCAGCAGCGTAGGAAGTACAAAAGAGACCCAGTACTTC	CASSVGSTKETQYF
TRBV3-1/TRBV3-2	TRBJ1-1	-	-	TGTGCCAGCAGCCAAGATGGAGGGACCTCTGAAGCTTTCTTT	CASSQDGGTSEAFF
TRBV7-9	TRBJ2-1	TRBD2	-	TGTGCCAGCAGTTTAAGCGGGTCGGGAGGGCGATATGAGCAGTTCTTC	CASSLSGSGGRYEQFF
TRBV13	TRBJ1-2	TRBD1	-	TGTGCCAGCAGCTTCCTGACAGGGGATGGCTACACCTTC	CASSFLTGDGYTF
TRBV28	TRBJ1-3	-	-	TGTGCCAGCGGTCCAGGGTCCTCTGGAAACACCATATATTTT	CASGPGSSGNTIYF
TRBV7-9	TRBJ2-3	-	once	TGTGCCAGCAGCTTAGCTGGGACTAGCACAGATACGCAGTATTTT	CASSLAGTSTDTQYF
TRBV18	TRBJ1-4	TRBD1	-	TGTGCCAGCTCGCAACAGGGGGCTGGTAATGAAAAACTGTTTTTT	CASSQQGAGNEKLFF
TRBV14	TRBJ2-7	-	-	TGTGCCAGCAGCCAAGTTAGGGGGTTTAGGGAGCAGTACTTC	CASSQVRGFREQYF
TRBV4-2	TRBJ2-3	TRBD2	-	TGTGCCAGCAGCCAACCGGGACTAGCTCTCGACACAGATACGCAGTATTTT	CASSQPGLALDTDTQYF
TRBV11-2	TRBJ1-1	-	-	TGTGCCAGCAGCCACGCCCGACAGTACACTGAAGCTTTCTTT	CASSHARQYTEAFF
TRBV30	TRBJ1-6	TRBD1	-	TGTGCCTGGACTTTCCGGGACAGGGATAATTCACCCCTCCACTTT	CAWTFRDRDNSPLHF
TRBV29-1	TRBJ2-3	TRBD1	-	TGCAGCGGCCAGGGGGCGGCGAATACGCAGTATTTT	CSGQGAANTQYF
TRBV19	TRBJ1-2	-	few	TGTGCCAGCCGAACAGCAGCTAACTATGGCTACACCTTC	CASRTAANYGYTF
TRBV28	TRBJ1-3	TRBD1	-	TGTGCCAGCAGCCCAGGGGGAACTGGAAACACCATATATTTT	CASSPGGTGNTIYF
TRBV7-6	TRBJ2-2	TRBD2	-	TGTGCCAGCAGCTTGCCGGCGGGAGTAGAAACCGGGGAGCTGTTTTTT	CASSLPAGVETGELFF
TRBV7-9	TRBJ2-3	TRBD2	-	TGTGCCAGCAGGGTCAGTGGGGGAGGGCCGGATACGCAGTATTTT	CASRVSGGGPDTQYF
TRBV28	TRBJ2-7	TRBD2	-	TGTGCCAGCAGTTTTGGGGGGGGCGAGCAGTACTTC	CASSFGGGEQYF
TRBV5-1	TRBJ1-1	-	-	TGCGCCAGCAGCTTGTCAGGGGCGAACACTGAAGCTTTCTTT	CASSLSGANTEAFF
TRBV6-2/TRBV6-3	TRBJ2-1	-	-	TGTGCCAGCAGCCACGACACAGGGTACAATGAGCAGTTCTTC	CASSHDTGYNEQFF
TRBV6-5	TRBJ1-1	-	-	TGTGCCAGCCGTTTGAGGGCCTTGAACACTGAAGCTTTCTTT	CASRLRALNTEAFF
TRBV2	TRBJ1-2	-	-	TGTGCCAGCAGTGTTCTGGTTACGGGTGGCTACACCTTC	CASSVLVTGGYTF
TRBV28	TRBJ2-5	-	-	TGTGCCAGCAGTCCTAGGAGGGCAGGGCTGTACCAAGAGACCCAGTACTTC	CASSPRRAGLYQETQYF
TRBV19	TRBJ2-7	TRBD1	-	TGTGCCAGTAGTATCGGGACAGGGGTTCGCGAGCAGTACTTC	CASSIGTGVREQYF
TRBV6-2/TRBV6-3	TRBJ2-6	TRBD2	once	TGTGCCAGCAGTCGCCTGACTAGCGGGGTTGGGGCCAACGTCCTGACTTTC	CASSRLTSGVGANVLTF
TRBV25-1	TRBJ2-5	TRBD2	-	TGTGCCAGCAGTGGTGCACTAGCGGGAGTAAGGGAGACCCAGTACTTC	CASSGALAGVRETQYF
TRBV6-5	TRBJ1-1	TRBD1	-	TGTGCCAGCAGCCAACAGGGGGCCGGGAACACTGAAGCTTTCTTT	CASSQQGAGNTEAFF
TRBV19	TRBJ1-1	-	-	TGTGCCAGTAGTATAGGGGGGGGGAGGAACACTGAAGCTTTCTTT	CASSIGGGRNTEAFF
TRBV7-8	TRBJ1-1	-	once	TGTGCCAGCAGCTTAGCACAGGGTTTTGGTACTGAAGCTTTCTTT	CASSLAQGFGTEAFF
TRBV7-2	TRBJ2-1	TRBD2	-	TGTGCCAGCAGCTCAACTAGCGGGGATTTTGGTGAGCAGTTCTTC	CASSSTSGDFGEQFF
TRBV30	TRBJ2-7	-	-	TGTGCCTGGAGTCCCTCGGGGTACGAGCAGTACTTC	CAWSPSGYEQYF
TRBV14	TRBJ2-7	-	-	TGTGCCAGCTCCCGACAGACTCACTACGAGCAGTACTTC	CASSRQTHYEQYF
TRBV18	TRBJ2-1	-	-	TGTGCCAGCTCACTCCCGGTTACCTACAATGAGCAGTTCTTC	CASSLPVTYNEQFF
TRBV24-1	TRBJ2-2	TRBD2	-	TGTGCCACCAGTGATTTCGCCGGTAGCGGGATTGGGGAGCTGTTTTTT	CATSDFAGSGIGELFF
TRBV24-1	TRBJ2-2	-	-	TGTGCCACCAGGTCGACAGGGACTACCGGGGAGCTGTTTTTT	CATRSTGTTGELFF
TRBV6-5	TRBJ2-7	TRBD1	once	TGTGCCAGCAGAAGACAGGGGGCCGCCTACGAGCAGTACTTC	CASRRQGAAYEQYF
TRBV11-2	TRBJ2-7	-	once	TGTGCCAGCAGCTTAGGGCCCTCAACCGCCACCTACGAGCAGTACTTC	CASSLGPSTATYEQYF
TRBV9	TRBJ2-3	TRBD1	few	TGTGCCAGCAGCCCGCAACAGGGGGCCCCCGATACGCAGTATTTT	CASSPQQGAPDTQYF
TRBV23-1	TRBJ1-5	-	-	TGCGCCAGCAGTCCCTTTGAGAATCAGCCCCAGCATTTT	CASSPFENQPQHF
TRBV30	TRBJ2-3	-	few	TGTGCCTGGAGTGTAGGAAGGGGGACCACAGATACGCAGTATTTT	CAWSVGRGTTDTQYF
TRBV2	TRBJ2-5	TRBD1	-	TGTGCCAGCAGTGATAAGGGGGCTTCCCAAGAGACCCAGTACTTC	CASSDKGASQETQYF